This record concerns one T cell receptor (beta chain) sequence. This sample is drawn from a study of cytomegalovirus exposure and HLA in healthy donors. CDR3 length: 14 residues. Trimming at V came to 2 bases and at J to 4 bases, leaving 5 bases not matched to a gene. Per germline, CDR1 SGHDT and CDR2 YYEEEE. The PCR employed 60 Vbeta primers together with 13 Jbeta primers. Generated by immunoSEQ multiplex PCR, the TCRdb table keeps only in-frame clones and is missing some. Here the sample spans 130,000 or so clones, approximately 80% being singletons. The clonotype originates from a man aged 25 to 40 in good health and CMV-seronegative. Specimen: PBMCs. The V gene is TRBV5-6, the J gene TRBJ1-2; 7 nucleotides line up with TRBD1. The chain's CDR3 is CASSFRRQGYGYTF. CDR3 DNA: TGTGCCAGCAGCTTCAGGCGACAGGGCTATGGCTACACCTTC.